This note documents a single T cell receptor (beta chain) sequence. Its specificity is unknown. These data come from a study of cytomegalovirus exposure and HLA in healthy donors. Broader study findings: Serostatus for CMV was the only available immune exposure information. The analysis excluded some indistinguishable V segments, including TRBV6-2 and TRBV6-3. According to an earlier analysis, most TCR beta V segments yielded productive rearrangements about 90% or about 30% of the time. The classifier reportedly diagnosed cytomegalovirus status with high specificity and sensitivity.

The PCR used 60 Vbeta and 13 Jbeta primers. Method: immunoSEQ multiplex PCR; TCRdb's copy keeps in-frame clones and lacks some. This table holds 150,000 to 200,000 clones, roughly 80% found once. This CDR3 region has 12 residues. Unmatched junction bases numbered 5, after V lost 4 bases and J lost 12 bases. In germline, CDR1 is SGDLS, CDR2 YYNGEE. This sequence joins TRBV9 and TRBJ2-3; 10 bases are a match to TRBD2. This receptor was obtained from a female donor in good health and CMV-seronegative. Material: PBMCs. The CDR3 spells CASSYSGRNQYF. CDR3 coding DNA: TGTGCCAGCAGCTATAGCGGGAGGAACCAGTATTTT.